This T cell receptor (beta chain) was profiled in a study of beta chain features in type 1 diabetes (dated by TCRdb to the late 2010s). For the wider study: No differences in mean age, gender distribution, total cell number or subset yield were found between patients and healthy donors. Across all samples, 107,917,701 sorted cells were examined, and cell number per subset correlated strongly with RNA yield. In the study, TCRB repertoires of sorted circulating CD4+ T cell subsets from recently diagnosed type 1 diabetes patients were compared with those of matched healthy donors. Regulatory and stem cell-like memory subsets were obtained from only 8 patients and roughly 8 healthy donors, while naive and central memory subsets were obtained from all 30 or so donors. The paper as a whole reports these results and caveats: At VDJ recombination sites, patients with type 1 diabetes made fewer insertions and deleted more nucleotides, a pattern implying thymic rearrangement abnormalities. Shorter templates might have been favored by PCR, but patient and control samples were amplified and corrected together, so both groups would have been affected equally by any skew. HLA sub-analyses involved small numbers of individuals, so any influence of HLA type on TCRB rearrangement remained unresolved. A moderate but significant shortening of TCRB CDR3 length was observed in type 1 diabetes patients in all four CD4+ subsets. Naive, central memory and regulatory TCRB repertoires appeared more similar among patients than among healthy donors. Sequencing cDNA rather than genomic DNA could over-represent highly expressing activated cells, although activation and CD3 levels did not differ between groups.

Each donor gave one peripheral blood draw, roughly 0.12 L on average, collected into heparinised tubes. Naive, central memory, regulatory and stem cell-like memory CD4+ T cells were sorted on a BD FACSAria II using a panel including CD45RO, CCR7, CD25, CD127, CD95 and CD27. Every sorted population had a purity above 95%. PBMCs were isolated right away by Lymphoprep density gradient centrifugation and were stained directly, without culture. To minimize batch effects, samples were stained and sorted in pairs, one healthy donor with one patient per experiment. The entire isolated RNA was reverse transcribed using the High Capacity cDNA Reverse Transcription Kit, and thus expressed TCRB transcripts were sequenced. Deep immunoSEQ sequencing was applied to naive, central memory and regulatory T cell samples, giving an average of roughly 3.5 million total reads per sample. Sorted cells were lysed in RLT buffer, and RNA was extracted using DNase-treated RNeasy Micro or Mini kits according to cell number. Each cell subset was processed on its own to prevent cross-contamination, while patient and healthy donor samples were processed together. The immunoSEQ multiplex PCR was used to amplify TCRB sequences from cDNA, generating 87-bp fragments that spanned the CDR3 region. Sequencing of the amplicons was performed on the Illumina HiSeq platform. The original pipeline was this. PCR bias was computationally corrected using synthetic template baselines, reads within Hamming distance 2 were collapsed, and singletons that could not be merged were discarded. Reads were aligned against IMGT to assign V, D and J genes, CDR3 length and insertions or deletions at six rearrangement sites. Clonotype counts were normalized to sorted cell number within each subset before computing true diversity and Gini coefficients with the tcR R package. The overlap coefficient, calculated on TCRB nucleotide sequences, was used to quantify repertoire sharing. Out-of-frame TCRB sequences from naive cells were analyzed to stand in for the pre-selection repertoire. The table was pulled from immuneACCESS by TCRdb, which kept in-frame rearrangements only. Such tables lose some clones; where checked, under half of the loss comes from unresolved V genes, and the rest has no known cause. D and trimming were read from the DNA, whereas the V and J calls and clone size are those reported in that table. This sample holds 500,000 to 650,000 clones; approximately 13% were observed only once. The top ten clones comprise approximately 0.11% of the sample.

Points on this clone: Its recognized antigen is unknown. It has no much larger one-base neighbor in the sample; base qualities were not kept.

The CDR3 spans 14 residues, from the cysteine through the phenylalanine. Of all the DNA, just the CDR3 is kept, 42 bases in frame from base 1. At the junction V is shortened by 4 bases and J by 1 base, with 8 bases in between. For CDR1 and CDR2, the germline V gene lists SGHRS and YFSETQ. The origin of this receptor is a man aged 25-45 years with type 1 diabetes. The rearranged chain carries TRBV5-1 and TRBJ2-2, and the D gene may be TRBD1, 5 bases matching. Sequenced material: naive CD4+ T cells from blood. The cell subset or site label, read with the paper, signifies: true naive CD4+ T cells. The DNA sequence follows: TGCGCCAGCAGCCTTCAGGGGAACACCGGGGAGCTGTTTTTT. The translation is CASSLQGNTGELFF.